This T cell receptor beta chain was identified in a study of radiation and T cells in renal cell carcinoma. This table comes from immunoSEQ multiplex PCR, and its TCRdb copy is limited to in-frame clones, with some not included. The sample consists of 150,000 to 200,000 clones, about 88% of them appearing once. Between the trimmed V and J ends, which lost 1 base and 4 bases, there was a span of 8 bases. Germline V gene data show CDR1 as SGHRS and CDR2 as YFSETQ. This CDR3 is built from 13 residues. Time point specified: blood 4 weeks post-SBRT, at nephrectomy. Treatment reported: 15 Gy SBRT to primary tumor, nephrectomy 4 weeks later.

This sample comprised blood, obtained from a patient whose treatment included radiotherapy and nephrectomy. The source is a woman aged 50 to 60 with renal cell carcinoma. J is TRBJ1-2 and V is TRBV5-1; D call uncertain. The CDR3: CASSLSRSYGYTF. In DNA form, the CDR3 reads TGCGCCAGCAGCTTGTCCAGGAGCTATGGCTACACCTTC. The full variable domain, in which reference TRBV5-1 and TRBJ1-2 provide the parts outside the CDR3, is KAGVTQTPRYLIKTRGQQVTLSCSPISGHRSVSWYQQTPGQGLQFLFEYFSETQRNKGNFPGRFSGRQFSNSRSEMNVSTLELGDSALYLCASSLSRSYGYTFGSGTRLTVV.